Here is one T cell receptor (beta chain) with its context. This record comes from a study of T cells after yellow fever vaccination. TCRdb called the 5' RACE reads again in MiXCR, with one record for every CDR3 protein. The sample lists roughly 320,000 distinct CDR3 sequences; roughly 10% were seen once. CDR1 and CDR2 from the germline V gene are SNHLY and FYNNEI. Trimming removed 6 bases at V and 0 bases at J, with 9 bases between. The CDR3 spans 15 residues. The sequenced sample was CD4+ T cells sorted from PBMCs, obtained 45 days after the yellow fever booster vaccination. V usage is TRBV2 and J usage is TRBJ1-6; no clear D gene. The clonotype originates from a man between 18 and 29 years old who received the YFV17D yellow fever vaccine. The CDR3, as DNA: TGTGCCAGCAGACGACTGAGCTCCTATAATTCACCCCTCCACTTT. It encodes CASRRLSSYNSPLHF.